A selection of T cell receptor beta chains follows, all from one sample in a study of cytomegalovirus exposure and HLA in healthy donors. TCRdb's table, derived via immunoSEQ multiplex PCR, lists solely in-frame clones and lacks some. The sample includes about 170,000 clones, around 81% of them seen just once. Material for sequencing was PBMCs. All receptors come from a woman under 40 in good health and CMV-seropositive. Each CDR3 is given with its conserved first and last residue. D genes are given only for firm matches. Size is omitted from some rows. Given values are once, few, many or a class for expanded clones.

clone_size j_call d_call v_call cdr3_nt cdr3_aa
few TRBJ1-2 NA TRBV5-1 TGCGCCAGCAGCTTGGGACAGAGTTTCTATGGCTACACCTTC CASSLGQSFYGYTF
NA TRBJ2-7 NA TRBV7-2 TGTGCCAGCAGCTTAGCGGCCGGGAACTACGAGCAGCACTTC CASSLAAGNYEQHF
few TRBJ2-6 NA TRBV19 TGTGCCAGTAGTACCCTGAGCTCTGGGGCCAACGTCCTGACTTTC CASSTLSSGANVLTF
NA TRBJ1-1 TRBD1 TRBV5-6 TGTGCCAGCAGCCATACCTTGGGGGACAGTGAAGCTTTCTTT CASSHTLGDSEAFF
NA TRBJ2-2 TRBD1 TRBV7-8 TGTGCCAGCAGCCGGCTGGGACAGGGGACCCCGAACACCGGGGAGCTGTTTTTT CASSRLGQGTPNTGELFF
NA TRBJ1-2 NA TRBV7-8 TGTGCCAGCAGCTCCCGACAGTCTAACTATGGCTACACCTTC CASSSRQSNYGYTF
NA TRBJ2-5 NA TRBV5-1 TGCGCCAGCAGCTTAGGGACACCGGGAGAGACCCAGTACTTC CASSLGTPGETQYF
few TRBJ2-7 TRBD2 TRBV18 TGTGCCAGCTCACCGGGACTAGCGGGAGAAGGGGCCTACGAGCAGTACTTC CASSPGLAGEGAYEQYF
NA TRBJ1-1 NA TRBV19 TGTGCCACACACGGGACACCGAACACTGAAGCTTTCTTT CATHGTPNTEAFF
NA TRBJ1-1 NA TRBV30 TGTGCCTGTTTGACTCTGCCGAAAACTGAAGCTTTCTTT CACLTLPKTEAFF
NA TRBJ2-7 NA TRBV5-1 TGCGCCAGCAGCTTCTCCGGGAGTGCTTACGAGCAGTACTTC CASSFSGSAYEQYF
NA TRBJ2-5 NA TRBV6-5 TGTGCCAGCAGCCGAGTACAGGGTCAAGAGACCCAGTACTTC CASSRVQGQETQYF
NA TRBJ2-7 TRBD1 TRBV19 TGTGCCAGTAGTCCGTCCGGGACAGCGTCCTACTTC CASSPSGTASYF
NA TRBJ2-2 NA TRBV27 TGTGCCAGCAGTTTAGGCCAGGGTGTCACCGGGGAGCTGTTTTTT CASSLGQGVTGELFF
NA TRBJ1-5 TRBD1 TRBV6-1 TGTGCCAGCAAGTTGGGACAGGGCGTCAATCAGCCCCAGCATTTT CASKLGQGVNQPQHF
NA TRBJ2-1 TRBD2 TRBV6-1 TGTGCCAGCCAGCGGGAGCAGGAGTACAATGAGCAGTTCTTC CASQREQEYNEQFF
NA TRBJ1-4 NA TRBV15 TGTGCCACCAGCAGGGTAGTCGGGGAAAAACTGTTTTTT CATSRVVGEKLFF
NA TRBJ1-6 NA TRBV4-1 TGCGCCAGCAGCCAAGATAAGGGGATCTGGGGTTCACCCCTCCACTTT CASSQDKGIWGSPLHF
few TRBJ1-2 NA TRBV6-5 TGTGCCAGCAGTTACTCGATAGGACAAATGGATGGCTACACCTTC CASSYSIGQMDGYTF
NA TRBJ2-7 NA TRBV5-1 TGCGCCAGCAGCTCTTTTGGGCAGGGTGACTCCGAGCAGTACTTC CASSSFGQGDSEQYF
NA TRBJ2-5 TRBD2 TRBV2 TGTGCCAGCAGTCGGACTAGCGGGAGGGAGACCCAGTACTTC CASSRTSGRETQYF
NA TRBJ2-2 TRBD2 TRBV5-1 TGCGCCAGCATTGGTCCCGGGACTAGCGGGAGGTCCCGGGGAGCCGGGGAGCTGTTTTTT CASIGPGTSGRSRGAGELFF
once TRBJ1-1 NA TRBV28 TGTGCCAGCAGGGTCGCAGATCGTGAAGCTTTCTTT CASRVADREAFF
few TRBJ2-2 NA TRBV7-8 TGTGCCAGCAGCTTAGTTTCGTACACCGGGGAGCTGTTTTTT CASSLVSYTGELFF
once TRBJ1-1 NA TRBV10-3 TGTGCCATCAGTGAGAAACAGGGAAACACTGAAGCTTTCTTT CAISEKQGNTEAFF
NA TRBJ2-5 TRBD2 TRBV5-1 TGCGCCAGCAGCTTGAGTCCGAGCGGGAGGTACGAGACCCAGTACTTC CASSLSPSGRYETQYF
NA TRBJ2-1 NA TRBV5-1 TGCGCCAGCAGCCCCGACAGGTTTGTTGAGCAGTTCTTC CASSPDRFVEQFF
few TRBJ2-5 NA TRBV11-2 TGTGCCAGCAGTATGGGCGAGACCCAGTACTTC CASSMGETQYF
NA TRBJ1-3 NA TRBV28 TGTGCCAGCAGTCAGGGCGGACCTGGAAACACCATATATTTT CASSQGGPGNTIYF
few TRBJ2-1 TRBD1 TRBV5-4 TGTGCCAACACCCGGGACAGAAACTACAATGAGCAGTTCTTC CANTRDRNYNEQFF
NA TRBJ2-1 TRBD2 TRBV11-2 TGTGCCAGCAGCTTAGCGGGAGGCTCCTACAATGAGCAGTTCTTC CASSLAGGSYNEQFF
NA TRBJ2-1 TRBD2 TRBV7-2 TGTGCCAGCAGCGCCACTAGCGGGAACTACAATGAGCAGTTCTTC CASSATSGNYNEQFF
NA TRBJ2-2 TRBD2 TRBV28 TGTGCCAGCACTTCTAGCGGGGTCACCGGGGAGCTGTTTTTT CASTSSGVTGELFF
NA TRBJ1-6 NA TRBV30 TGTGCCTGGGCGAGCAGGGGAATATTAAATTCACCCCTCCACTTT CAWASRGILNSPLHF
NA TRBJ1-5 NA TRBV4-1 TGCGCCAGCAGCCACCTGCTAGACGCGGGGAGTCAGCCCCAGCATTTT CASSHLLDAGSQPQHF
NA TRBJ2-1 TRBD2 TRBV27 TGTGCCAGCAGCTATAGCGGGGGAAGGGTCGATGAGCAGTTCTTC CASSYSGGRVDEQFF
NA TRBJ2-3 NA TRBV6-6 TGTGCCAGCAGTTACCAACCTCACCAGGGGACAGATACGCAGTATTTT CASSYQPHQGTDTQYF
NA TRBJ1-6 TRBD1 TRBV5-1 TGCGCCAGCTCCCAGTTTCCCGACAGGGACTCACCCCTCCACTTT CASSQFPDRDSPLHF
NA TRBJ2-7 NA TRBV7-2 TGTGCCAGCAGCCCAGCGGCGAGAGCCGAGCAGTACTTC CASSPAARAEQYF
NA TRBJ2-3 TRBD1 TRBV7-7 TGTGCCAGCAGCTTGGGACAGGGCAGCACAGATACGCAGTATTTT CASSLGQGSTDTQYF
NA TRBJ1-6 NA TRBV6-1 TGTGCCAGCAGTGAATTCAGGGGTGGAGATTCACCCCTCCACTTT CASSEFRGGDSPLHF
few TRBJ2-1 NA TRBV25-1 TGTGCCAGCACCCACAAGGGGTCCGCACCTGAGCAGTTCTTC CASTHKGSAPEQFF
NA TRBJ2-7 NA TRBV9 TGTGCCAGCAGCGTCCGGGACATCGGACCGCGGGAGCAGTACTTC CASSVRDIGPREQYF
NA TRBJ1-2 NA TRBV7-9 TGTGCCAGCAGCTTTTCGACAGGCCCCAGCTACACCTTC CASSFSTGPSYTF
NA TRBJ1-2 TRBD1 TRBV7-6 TGTGCCAGCAGCCGGGACAGCTCTAACTATGGCTACACCTTC CASSRDSSNYGYTF
NA TRBJ1-5 TRBD1 TRBV28 TGTGCCAGCAGTTGGACAGGGAATAGCAATCAGCCCCAGCATTTT CASSWTGNSNQPQHF
NA TRBJ2-7 NA TRBV10-3 TGTGCCATCAGTGAGGACAGTGTCAACGAGCAGTACTTC CAISEDSVNEQYF